Each of the 20 T cell receptor beta chains below was sequenced from the same sample in a study of cytomegalovirus exposure and HLA in healthy donors. Vbeta (60) and Jbeta (13) primers were used in the PCR. Here immunoSEQ multiplex PCR was the method, and the copy in TCRdb shows in-frame clones only, minus some. In the table there are approximately 150,000 clones, 70% to 80% of which are singletons. The source material was PBMCs. The receptors shown here come from a man aged 18 to 30 in good health and CMV-seropositive.

The sample holds a few counts of this clone. The J gene is TRBJ1-2, the V gene TRBV2; D gene unclear. Between the trimmed V and J ends, which lost 0 bases and 5 bases, there was a span of 7 bases. Germline-derived CDR1 and CDR2 are SNHLY and FYNNEI. The CDR3 spans 13 residues. This CDR3 is CASSEASGYGYTF. CDR3 DNA sequence: TGTGCCAGCAGTGAAGCGAGCGGGTATGGCTACACCTTC.

This clone was counted a few times. The J gene is TRBJ1-1, the V gene TRBV4-1, with no clear D. The CDR3 has 11 amino acids. Germline V gives CDR1 MGHRA, CDR2 YSYEKL. Trimming stripped 1 base from V and 10 bases from J, with 7 bases between. DNA for the CDR3: TGCGCCAGCAGCCAAGGCCTCGGAGCTTTCTTT. Translated, it gives CASSQGLGAFF.

As to this clone: Other nucleotide sequences in the sample specify the same CDR3. The chain joins TRBV5-1 to TRBJ2-1; 13 bases map to TRBD2. The CDR3 runs to 16 residues. CDR1 is SGHRS, CDR2 YFSETQ, per germline. The junction had 2 bases not matched to a gene; V was cut back by 0 bases and J by 5 bases. The CDR3 loop reads CASSLELAGGDNEQFF. The CDR3 DNA sequence: TGCGCCAGCAGCTTGGAACTAGCGGGAGGGGACAATGAGCAGTTCTTC.

This clone was counted only a few times. In nucleotides, the CDR3 is TGCGCCAGCAGCTCTACAGGGAAAACTGAAGCTTTCTTT. This translates into CASSSTGKTEAFF. The chain employs TRBV5-1 and TRBJ1-1; D is possibly TRBD1 (6 bases). Germline V lookup: CDR1 SGHRS, CDR2 YFSETQ. V was cut by 3 bases and J by 5 bases, with 11 bases left in between. CDR3 length: 13 amino acids.

The rearrangement uses TRBV5-5 and TRBJ2-7; TRBD2 agrees at 7 bases. The CDR3 consists of 18 residues. The V gene end was trimmed by 1 base and the J gene end by 2 bases; junction bases not matched to a gene: 15. Germline V gives CDR1 SGHKS, CDR2 YYEKEE (reference sequence). The CDR3 reads CASSLKALPSGAAYEQYF. DNA of the CDR3: TGTGCCAGCAGCTTGAAGGCCCTACCTAGCGGCGCTGCCTACGAGCAGTACTTC.

This chain connects TRBV5-1 to TRBJ2-5; TRBD1 aligns across 7 bases. The V gene's germline CDR1 is SGHRS and CDR2 YFSETQ. The CDR3 totals 14 residues. With 4 bases clipped from V and 3 bases from J, the junction kept 6 bases outside the gene matches. The CDR3 DNA reads TGCGCCAGCAGCGTGGGACAGCGAGAAGAGACCCAGTACTTC. This encodes CASSVGQREETQYF.

On this clone itself: Other DNA sequences in this sample translate to the same CDR3. The chain joins TRBV5-1 to TRBJ2-7; 11 nucleotides match TRBD1. Unmatched junction bases numbered 8, after V lost 4 bases and J lost 2 bases. The germline CDR1 and CDR2 sequences are SGHRS and YFSETQ. The CDR3 length is 16 residues. DNA of the CDR3: TGCGCCAGCAGCCTGGGACAGGGGGACATAACCTACGAGCAGTACTTC. This codes for CASSLGQGDITYEQYF.

V gene TRBV19 combines with J gene TRBJ1-2; TRBD1 matches at 8 bases. The CDR3 has 14 amino acids. Germline values: CDR1 LNHDA, CDR2 SQIVND (reference sequence). V lost 6 bases to trimming and J lost 7 bases; unmatched junction nucleotides: 10. DNA for the CDR3: TGTGCCAGTAGCGAAAATCCGGGGACAGGTGGCTACACCTTC. Its translation is CASSENPGTGGYTF.

V usage is TRBV6-1 and J usage is TRBJ1-4; 11 bases map to TRBD1. The length of the CDR3 is 14 residues. Germline V gene sequence: CDR1 MNHNS, CDR2 SASEGT. Trimming at V came to 8 bases and at J to 7 bases, leaving 6 bases not matched to a gene. The CDR3 nucleotides read TGTGCCAGCCGAGGGACAGGGGGTGTTGAAAAACTGTTTTTT. Its translation: CASRGTGGVEKLFF.

This chain connects TRBV10-1 to TRBJ1-1, with a tentative D call TRBD1 (5 bases). The length of the CDR3 is 15 residues. The V gene lost 3 bases and the J gene lost 4 bases, with 15 bases spanning the gap. CDR1 and CDR2 (germline): WNHNN, SYGVQD (reference sequence). CDR3 protein: CASSDRQGRSTEAFF. In DNA form, the CDR3 reads TGCGCCAGCAGTGACCGTCAGGGAAGGAGCACTGAAGCTTTCTTT.

CDR3 residues: CATTDRGGYEQYF. DNA for the CDR3: TGTGCCACCACCGACAGGGGAGGCTACGAGCAGTACTTC. The chain is built from TRBV5-5 and TRBJ2-7; 8 bases align to TRBD1. The CDR3 spans 13 residues. Germline values: CDR1 SGHKS, CDR2 YYEKEE (reference sequence). V shed 9 bases and J 3 bases; nucleotides not matched to a gene: 8.

The genes are TRBV27 and TRBJ2-3; D remains ambiguous. Per germline, CDR1 MNHEY and CDR2 SMNVEV (reference sequence). V lost 2 bases and J 5 bases, leaving 8 bases between the germline ends. The CDR3 contains 13 residues. The CDR3 DNA follows: TGTGCCAGCAGTTTAGGCTCTGGAGATACGCAGTATTTT. It translates to CASSLGSGDTQYF.

V and J are TRBV27 and TRBJ1-5; 7 bases align to TRBD1. J was trimmed by 6 bases and V by 2 bases; bases with no gene match: 4. The germline gives CDR1 MNHEY, CDR2 SMNVEV (reference sequence). This CDR3 region has 14 residues. The CDR3 nucleotides are TGTGCCAGCAGTTTACAAGGGGGCGGTCAGCCCCAGCATTTT. It translates to CASSLQGGGQPQHF.

The gene calls are TRBV11-3 and TRBJ2-7; 14 nucleotides align to TRBD2. The V gene end was trimmed by 5 bases and the J gene end by 4 bases; junction bases not matched to a gene: 4. The CDR3 length is 15 residues. Germline V gives CDR1 SGHNT, CDR2 YENEEA. This chain's CDR3 is CASSPGTSGGYEQYF. The CDR3 nucleotides read TGTGCCAGCAGCCCCGGGACTAGCGGGGGATACGAGCAGTACTTC.

This clone was found a few times. The chain uses TRBV9 and TRBJ2-3, with TRBD2 as a possible D gene (5 bases). Germline CDR1 reads SGDLS; CDR2 reads YYNGEE. The CDR3 is made up of 15 amino acids. Trimming stripped 0 bases from V and 0 bases from J, with 8 bases between. For the CDR3, the DNA is TGTGCCAGCAGCGTAGGAGCGGTTAGCACAGATACGCAGTATTTT. Translated: CASSVGAVSTDTQYF.

A single count supports this clone. Other nucleotide sequences from this sample produce the same CDR3. This rearrangement joins TRBV27 to TRBJ1-1, with D unresolved. In germline, CDR1 is MNHEY, CDR2 SMNVEV (reference sequence). V was trimmed by 3 bases and J by 1 base, leaving 6 bases between them. This CDR3 comprises 13 residues. The CDR3 here is CASSFGGNTEAFF. DNA for the CDR3: TGTGCCAGCAGTTTCGGAGGGAACACTGAAGCTTTCTTT.

The chain combines TRBV6-1 with TRBJ1-2, with D unclear. The CDR3 covers 10 residues. With 5 bases removed from V and 8 bases from J, the gap between germline ends came to 6 bases. Germline assignment: CDR1 MNHNS and CDR2 SASEGT. This CDR3 reads CASSSEGYTF. DNA of the CDR3: TGTGCCAGCAGTTCGGAGGGCTACACCTTC.

The CDR3 sequence: CASSLGEGTFFYEQYF. CDR3 coding DNA: TGTGCCAGCAGCTTAGGGGAGGGGACATTCTTCTACGAGCAGTACTTC. The chain carries TRBV7-9 and TRBJ2-7, with a possible D match to TRBD2 (7 bases). Trimming removed 1 base at V and 3 bases at J, with 16 bases between. Germline V gene data show CDR1 as SEHNR and CDR2 as FQNEAQ (reference sequence). The CDR3 contains 16 residues.

This clone was seen more than once but under ten times. The chain is built from TRBV14 and TRBJ2-1, with 7 bases lining up with TRBD2. The CDR3 sequence is 16 residues long. J lost 2 bases, V lost 3 bases, and 7 bases had no gene match. Germline V gene data show CDR1 as SGHDN and CDR2 as FVKESK. In DNA, the CDR3 is TGTGCCAGCAGCCAGTCGGGAGGAAGTGCCTACAATGAGCAGTTCTTC. Amino acids: CASSQSGGSAYNEQFF.

The gene calls are TRBV29-1 and TRBJ2-5, with 7 positions matching TRBD2. The length of the CDR3 is 15 residues. Germline values: CDR1 SQVTM, CDR2 ANQGSEA. After removal of 3 bases from V and 2 bases from J, the junction contained 9 bases not matched to a gene. The CDR3 loop reads CSVEGPSGGQETQYF. The CDR3 nucleotides read TGCAGCGTTGAGGGGCCTAGCGGAGGGCAAGAGACCCAGTACTTC.